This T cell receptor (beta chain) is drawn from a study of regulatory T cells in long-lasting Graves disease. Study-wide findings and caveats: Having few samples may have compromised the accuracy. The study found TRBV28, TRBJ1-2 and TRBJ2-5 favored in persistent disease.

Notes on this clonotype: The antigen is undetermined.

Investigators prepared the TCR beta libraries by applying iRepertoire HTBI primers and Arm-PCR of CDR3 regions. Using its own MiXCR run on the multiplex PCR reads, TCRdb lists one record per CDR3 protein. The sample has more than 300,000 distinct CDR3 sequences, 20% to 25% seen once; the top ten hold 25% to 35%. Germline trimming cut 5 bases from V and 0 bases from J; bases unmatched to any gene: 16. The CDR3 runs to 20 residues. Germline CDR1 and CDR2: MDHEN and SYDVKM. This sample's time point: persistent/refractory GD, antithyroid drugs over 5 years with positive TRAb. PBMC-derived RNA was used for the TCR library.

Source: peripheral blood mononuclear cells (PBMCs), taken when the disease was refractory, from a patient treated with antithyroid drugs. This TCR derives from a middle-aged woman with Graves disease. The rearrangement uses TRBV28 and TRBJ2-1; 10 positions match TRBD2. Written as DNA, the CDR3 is TGTGCCAGCAGTAACCCGACAGGGGCGGCTAGCGGGAGCTCCTACAATGAGCAGTTCTTC. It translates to CASSNPTGAASGSSYNEQFF.